This section outlines one T cell receptor beta chain sequence together with its context. Its antigen remains unidentified. The sample is drawn from a study of T cell responses to AZD1222 COVID-19 vaccine. Study-wide results and limits: Baseline antibody screening turned up just 6 or 7 seropositive AZD1222 recipients. None of the repertoires were sampled until the peak T cell response had passed. Clonal diversity was possibly underestimated, and white British individuals and females predominated among donors.

Germline V gene data show CDR1 as LNHDA and CDR2 as SQIVND (reference sequence). Trimming shortened V by 2 bases and J by 2 bases, and 0 bases separated the two germline ends. This CDR3 region has 11 residues. Sequenced by immunoSEQ multiplex PCR; TCRdb stores in-frame clones only, minus some. The data show 150,000 to 180,000 clones, 85% to 90% seen once. The sample was peripheral blood, taken on day 0 of MenACWY control vaccination. The TCR sequence derives from an adult in good health. The chain combines TRBV19 with TRBJ1-2; no reliable D call. The CDR3 is CASSINYGYTF. CDR3 nucleotides: TGTGCCAGTAGTATAAACTATGGCTACACCTTC.